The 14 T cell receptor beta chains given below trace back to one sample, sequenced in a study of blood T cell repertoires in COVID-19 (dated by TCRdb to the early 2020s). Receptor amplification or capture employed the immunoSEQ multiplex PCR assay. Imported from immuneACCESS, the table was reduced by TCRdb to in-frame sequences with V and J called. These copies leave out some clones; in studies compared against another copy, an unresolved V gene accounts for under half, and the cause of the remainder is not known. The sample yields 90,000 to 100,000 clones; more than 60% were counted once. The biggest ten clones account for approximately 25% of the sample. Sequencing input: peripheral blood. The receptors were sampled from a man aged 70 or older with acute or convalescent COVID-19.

The CDR3 bases are TGTGCCAGCAGCAGGGACGTAACTAGCGGGAGTAGTGGAGAGACCCAGTACTTC. It is translated as CASSRDVTSGSSGETQYF. The rearrangement links TRBV21-1 to TRBJ2-5; TRBD2 reflects the table's D call only, with no check against the DNA. TRBV21-1 is a pseudogene locus. CDR3 size: 18 residues.

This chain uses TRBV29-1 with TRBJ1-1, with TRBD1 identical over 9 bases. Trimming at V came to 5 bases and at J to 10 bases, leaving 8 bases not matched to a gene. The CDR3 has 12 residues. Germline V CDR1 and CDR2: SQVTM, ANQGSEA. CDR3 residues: CSVIQGAGVAFF. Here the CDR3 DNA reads TGCAGCGTTATACAGGGGGCGGGAGTAGCTTTCTTT.

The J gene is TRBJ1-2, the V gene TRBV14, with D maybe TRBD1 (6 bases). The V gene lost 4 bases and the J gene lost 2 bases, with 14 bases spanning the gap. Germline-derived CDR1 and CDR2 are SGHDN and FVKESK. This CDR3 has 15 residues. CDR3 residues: CASSPSRTENYGYTF. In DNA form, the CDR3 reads TGTGCCAGCAGCCCTAGCAGGACAGAAAACTATGGCTACACCTTC.

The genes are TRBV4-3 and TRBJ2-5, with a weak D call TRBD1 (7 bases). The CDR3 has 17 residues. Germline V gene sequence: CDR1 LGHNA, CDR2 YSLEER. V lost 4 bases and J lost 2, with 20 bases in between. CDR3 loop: CASSPGGQGRPQETQYF. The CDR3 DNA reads TGCGCCAGCAGCCCAGGGGGGCAGGGGCGTCCGCAAGAGACCCAGTACTTC.

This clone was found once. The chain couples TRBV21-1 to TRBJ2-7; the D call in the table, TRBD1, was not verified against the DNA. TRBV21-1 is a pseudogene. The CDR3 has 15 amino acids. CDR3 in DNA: TGTGCCAGCAGCAAAGGAGAGACAGCGAGCTACGAGCAGTACTTC. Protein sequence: CASSKGETASYEQYF.

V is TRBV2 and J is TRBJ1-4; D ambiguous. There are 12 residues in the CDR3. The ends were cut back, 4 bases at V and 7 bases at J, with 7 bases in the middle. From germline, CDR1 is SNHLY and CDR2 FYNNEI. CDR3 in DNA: TGTGCCAGCAGTGCATCGGGTGAAAAACTGTTTTTT. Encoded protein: CASSASGEKLFF. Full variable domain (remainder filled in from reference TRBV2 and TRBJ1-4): EPEVTQTPSHQVTQMGQEVILRCVPISNHLYFYWYRQILGQKVEFLVSFYNNEISEKSEIFDDQFSVERPDGSNFTLKIRSTKLEDSAMYFCASSASGEKLFFGSGTQLSVL.

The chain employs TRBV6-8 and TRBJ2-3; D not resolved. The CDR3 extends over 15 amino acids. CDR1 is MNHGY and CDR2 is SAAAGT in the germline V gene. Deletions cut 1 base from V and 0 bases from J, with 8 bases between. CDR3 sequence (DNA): TGTGCCAGCAGTTACTTGGCGGTTAGCACAGATACGCAGTATTTT. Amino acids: CASSYLAVSTDTQYF.

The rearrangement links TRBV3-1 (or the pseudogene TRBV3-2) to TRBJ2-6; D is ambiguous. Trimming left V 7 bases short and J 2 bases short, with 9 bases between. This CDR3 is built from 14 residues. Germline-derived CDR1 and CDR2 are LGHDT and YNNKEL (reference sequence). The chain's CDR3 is CASNSAAGANVLTF. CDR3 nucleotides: TGTGCCAGCAATTCCGCAGCTGGGGCCAACGTCCTGACTTTC.

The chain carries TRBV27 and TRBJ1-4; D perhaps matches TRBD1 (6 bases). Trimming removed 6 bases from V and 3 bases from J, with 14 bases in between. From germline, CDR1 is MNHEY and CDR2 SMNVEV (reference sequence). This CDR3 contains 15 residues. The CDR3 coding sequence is TGTGCCAGCAGGGAGGGGGGGCGGGCTAATGAAAAACTGTTTTTT. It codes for CASREGGRANEKLFF.

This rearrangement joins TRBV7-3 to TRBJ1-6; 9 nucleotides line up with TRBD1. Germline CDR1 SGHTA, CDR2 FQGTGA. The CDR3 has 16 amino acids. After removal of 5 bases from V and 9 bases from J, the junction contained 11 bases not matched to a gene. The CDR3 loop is CASSQRRTGEGSPLHF. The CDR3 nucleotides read TGTGCCAGCAGCCAACGCCGGACAGGGGAAGGTTCACCCCTCCACTTT.

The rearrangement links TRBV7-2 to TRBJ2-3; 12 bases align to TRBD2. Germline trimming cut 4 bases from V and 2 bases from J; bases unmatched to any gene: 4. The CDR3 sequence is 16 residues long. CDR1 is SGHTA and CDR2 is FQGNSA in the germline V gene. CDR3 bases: TGTGCCAGCAGCTCGGGACTAGCGGGTCTCACAGATACGCAGTATTTT. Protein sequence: CASSSGLAGLTDTQYF.

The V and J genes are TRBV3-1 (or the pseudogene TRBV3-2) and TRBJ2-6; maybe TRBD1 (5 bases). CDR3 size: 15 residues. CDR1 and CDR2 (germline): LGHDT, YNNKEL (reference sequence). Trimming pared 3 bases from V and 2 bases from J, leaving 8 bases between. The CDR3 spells CASSQWGPGANVLTF. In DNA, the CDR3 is TGTGCCAGCAGCCAGTGGGGCCCTGGGGCCAACGTCCTGACTTTC.

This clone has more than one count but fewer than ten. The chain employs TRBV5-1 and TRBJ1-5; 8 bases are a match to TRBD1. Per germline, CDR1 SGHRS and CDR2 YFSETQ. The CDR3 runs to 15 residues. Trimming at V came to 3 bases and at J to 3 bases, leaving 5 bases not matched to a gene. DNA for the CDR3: TGCGCCAGCAGCTGGGGGACAGGAGACAATCAGCCCCAGCATTTT. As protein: CASSWGTGDNQPQHF.

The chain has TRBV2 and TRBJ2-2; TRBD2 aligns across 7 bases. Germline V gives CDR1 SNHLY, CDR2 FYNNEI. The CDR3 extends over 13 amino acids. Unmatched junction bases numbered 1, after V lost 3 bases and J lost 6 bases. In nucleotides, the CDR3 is TGTGCCAGCAGTGATGGGGGGGCCGGGGAGCTGTTTTTT. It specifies CASSDGGAGELFF.